Presented here are 29 T cell receptor beta chains from one specimen sequenced in a study of spatial heterogeneity in lung cancer. TCRdb ran MiXCR on the 5' RACE reads and lists one entry per CDR3 protein. The sample includes roughly 48,000 distinct CDR3 sequences, 12% of them seen just once. The time point denotes: sample taken at primary tumor resection. No cells were sorted before sequencing. The whole RNA sequenced was extracted from tumor, nontumor lung or frozen PBMC. The sequences come from PBMCs, collected at surgery. Source of these receptors: a female donor with early-stage non-small cell lung cancer.

In its sample, this clonotype was seen many times. V gene TRBV28 combines with J gene TRBJ2-5; D may be TRBD1 (5 bases). CDR1 is MDHEN and CDR2 is SYDVKM in the germline V gene. V was clipped by 3 bases and J by 5 bases, with 13 bases between them. This CDR3 spans 14 amino acids. The CDR3 nucleotides are TGTGCCAGCAGTTTTCCAGGGAACTTGGAGACCCAGTACTTC. Protein: CASSFPGNLETQYF.

This clonotype came up a few times. The chain links TRBV28 to TRBJ2-7; 10 nucleotides agree with TRBD2. CDR1 is MDHEN, CDR2 SYDVKM, per germline. The V segment lost 7 bases and the J segment 4 bases; nucleotides outside the gene matches: 10. The CDR3 covers 15 residues. The CDR3 nucleotides are TGTGCCAGCACCCCGGCTAGCGGGGGTACATACGAGCAGTACTTC. Translation gives CASTPASGGTYEQYF.

This chain connects TRBV7-2 to TRBJ1-1, with D unresolved. The V gene lost 1 base and the J gene lost 1 base, with 10 bases spanning the gap. The CDR3 extends over 15 amino acids. In germline, CDR1 is SGHTA, CDR2 FQGNSA. This CDR3 is CASSLVANSNTEAFF. In DNA form, the CDR3 reads TGTGCCAGCAGCTTAGTGGCCAATTCGAACACTGAAGCTTTCTTT.

This rearrangement joins TRBV7-9 to TRBJ1-2; weak D call: TRBD1 (5 bases). Germline lookup yields CDR1 SEHNR and CDR2 FQNEAQ (reference sequence). V was pared by 1 base and J by 10 bases, with 10 bases between. The CDR3 sequence is 12 residues long. CDR3 sequence (DNA): TGTGCCAGCAGCTTAGGGGACGGAGTCTACACCTTC. Translated: CASSLGDGVYTF.

This clonotype was seen a handful of times. The chain employs TRBV20-1 and TRBJ2-7; possibly TRBD1 or TRBD2 for D (6 bases each). The germline V and J ends were trimmed by 6 bases and 2 bases, with 20 bases remaining between them. Germline values: CDR1 DFQATT, CDR2 SNEGSKA (reference sequence). CDR3 length: 15 amino acids. CDR3 sequence (DNA): TGCAGTGCCCAACCCCGGGGGCGACGCGCCTACGAGCAGTACTTC. As protein: CSAQPRGRRAYEQYF.

As regards this clonotype: The junction and the germline gene differ at one end; a read error may be behind it. The chain is built from TRBV5-6 and TRBJ1-5; D gene unclear. The CDR3 is made up of 12 amino acids. Germline-derived CDR1 and CDR2 are SGHDT and YYEEEE. The CDR3 DNA follows: TGTGCCAGCAGCGGCGGCAATCAGCCCCAGCGTTTT. This sequence encodes CASSGGNQPQRF.

The chain is built from TRBV10-1 and TRBJ1-6; 11 nucleotides line up with TRBD1. This CDR3 is 18 amino acids long. CDR1 WNHNN and CDR2 SYGVQD come from the germline V gene (reference sequence). Trimming took 11 bases from V and 7 from J; bases not matched to a gene: 19. CDR3 sequence reads: CAWFNAGGQGVRNSPLHF. The CDR3 coding sequence is TGCGCCTGGTTCAACGCCGGGGGACAGGGGGTACGAAATTCACCCCTCCACTTT.

There are many counts of this clonotype. The rearrangement uses TRBV5-1 and TRBJ2-5, with TRBD2 matching over 11 bases. This CDR3 region has 20 residues. J gave up 0 bases and V 0 bases, and 13 bases lay outside the gene matches. Per the germline V gene, CDR1 is SGHRS and CDR2 is YFSETQ. The CDR3 loop is CASSLVSLTSGGAYQETQYF. CDR3 DNA sequence: TGCGCCAGCAGCTTGGTCTCTTTAACTAGCGGGGGCGCCTACCAAGAGACCCAGTACTTC.

This clonotype has just one count. The V and J genes are TRBV6-5 and TRBJ2-3, with TRBD2 matching over 10 bases. Germline CDR1 MNHEY, CDR2 SVGAGI. The junction had 9 bases not matched to a gene; V was cut back by 4 bases and J by 2 bases. The CDR3 is 17 amino acids. CDR3 bases: TGTGCCAGCAGTTCCCCGGGAGCGGGGGGGGACACAGATACGCAGTATTTT. It specifies CASSSPGAGGDTDTQYF.

This clonotype was seen only a few times. V is TRBV3-1 and J is TRBJ2-5, with 7 bases lining up with TRBD2. CDR3 length: 15 amino acids. V dropped 3 bases and J dropped 5; count of bases not matched to a gene: 9. In germline, CDR1 is LGHDT, CDR2 YNNKEL (reference sequence). The CDR3 sequence: CASSHARGGPETQYF. The CDR3, as DNA: TGTGCCAGCAGCCATGCGAGGGGAGGGCCGGAGACCCAGTACTTC.

This clonotype appeared many times. The V and J genes are TRBV5-1 and TRBJ2-3, with 9 nucleotides matching TRBD1. After removal of 0 bases from V and 2 bases from J, the junction contained 4 bases not matched to a gene. The CDR3 is 16 amino acids. Germline V lookup: CDR1 SGHRS, CDR2 YFSETQ. The CDR3 bases are TGCGCCAGCAGCTTGGGGACAGGGGTGGTCACAGATACGCAGTATTTT. Translating it yields CASSLGTGVVTDTQYF.

The table lists this clonotype with many counts. The rearrangement uses TRBV19 and TRBJ1-5, with a weak D call TRBD1 (6 bases). Germline V CDR1 and CDR2: LNHDA, SQIVND (reference sequence). Trimming shortened V by 1 base and J by 0 bases, and 10 bases separated the two germline ends. This CDR3 has 16 residues. CDR3: CASSIAGTLSNQPQHF. CDR3 bases: TGTGCCAGTAGTATAGCAGGGACACTTAGCAATCAGCCCCAGCATTTT. Based on the CDR3 plus reference TRBV19 and TRBJ1-5, the full variable domain is DGGITQSPKYLFRKEGQNVTLSCEQNLNHDAMYWYRQDPGQGLRLIYYSQIVNDFQKGDIAEGYSVSREKKESFPLTVTSAQKNPTAFYLCASSIAGTLSNQPQHFGDGTRLSIL.

This chain links TRBV20-1 with TRBJ1-1; 8 positions match TRBD1. The V and J ends lost 5 bases and 4 bases, in that order; junction bases with no gene match: 3. The CDR3 covers 12 residues. CDR1 is DFQATT and CDR2 is SNEGSKA in the germline V gene (reference sequence). The CDR3 here is CSAPTGGTEAFF. CDR3 DNA sequence: TGCAGTGCTCCAACAGGGGGCACTGAAGCTTTCTTT.

The V call is TRBV12-3 or TRBV12-4, the J call TRBJ2-3; D gene ambiguous. This CDR3 contains 11 residues. Trimming left V 6 bases short and J 6 bases short, with 7 bases between. The CDR3 reads CASSRHDTQYF. CDR3 coding DNA: TGTGCCAGCAGCCGTCACGATACGCAGTATTTT.

The gene calls are TRBV18 and TRBJ1-2; D remains ambiguous. This CDR3 is built from 14 residues. Germline lookup yields CDR1 KGHSH and CDR2 LQKENI. The germline V and J ends were trimmed by 2 bases and 4 bases, with 11 bases remaining between them. The CDR3 sequence is CASSPDTRGYGYTF. The CDR3 nucleotides read TGTGCCAGCTCACCAGACACGCGGGGCTATGGCTACACCTTC. The full variable domain, its missing parts supplied by reference TRBV18 and TRBJ1-2, is NAGVMQNPRHLVRRRGQEARLRCSPMKGHSHVYWYRQLPEEGLKFMVYLQKENIIDESGMPKERFSAEFPKEGPSILRIQQVVRGDSAAYFCASSPDTRGYGYTFGSGTRLTVV.

The V gene is TRBV7-8, the J gene TRBJ2-2; D uncertain. Germline V gene data show CDR1 as SGHVS and CDR2 as FQNEAQ. Trimming removed 2 bases from V and 0 bases from J, with 10 bases in between. The CDR3 sequence is 16 residues long. Here the CDR3 reads CASSLLRVANTGELFF. The CDR3 DNA is TGTGCCAGCAGCTTACTGCGAGTCGCGAACACCGGGGAGCTGTTTTTT.

This sequence joins TRBV4-1 and TRBJ1-1; D unresolved. V lost 4 bases to trimming and J lost 2 bases, with 11 bases between them. The germline gives CDR1 MGHRA, CDR2 YSYEKL. This CDR3 region has 14 residues. CDR3 nucleotides: TGCGCCAGCAGCCCCTTTTGGGGAAACACTGAAGCTTTCTTT. It specifies CASSPFWGNTEAFF.

The CDR3 reads CAIKEGNTEAFF. DNA of the CDR3: TGTGCCATCAAGGAGGGGAACACTGAAGCTTTCTTT. The V gene is TRBV10-3, the J gene TRBJ1-1; D remains unclear. The CDR3 is 12 residues long. V lost 7 bases and J lost 1, with 7 bases in between. Germline CDR1 and CDR2: ENHRY and SYGVKD.

This clonotype was seen many times. The chain couples TRBV6-5 to TRBJ1-1; 8 bases match TRBD1. The CDR3 totals 17 residues. Germline V CDR1 and CDR2: MNHEY, SVGAGI. V lost 2 bases to trimming and J lost 1 base; unmatched junction nucleotides: 9. The CDR3 spells CASSYTKFGTGNTEAFF. The CDR3 DNA reads as TGTGCCAGCAGTTACACCAAATTTGGGACAGGGAACACTGAAGCTTTCTTT.

The sample holds a few counts of this clonotype. One junction end disagrees with the germline gene, perhaps due to a read error. The chain has TRBV20-1 and TRBJ2-3; no clear D. Looked up from germline, CDR1 is DFQATT and CDR2 is SNEGSKA (reference sequence). The CDR3 covers 12 residues. Written as DNA, the CDR3 is TGCAGTGCCCATCGATCGGCAGAAACGCAGTATTTT. Translated: CSAHRSAETQYF.

This clonotype was counted a few times. The chain links TRBV7-2 to TRBJ2-1; possibly TRBD2 for D (7 bases). There are 12 residues in the CDR3. The germline V gene has CDR1 SGHTA and CDR2 FQGNSA. Trimming stripped 1 base from V and 15 bases from J, with 13 bases between. The CDR3 region is CASSLDGGRLFF. The CDR3 DNA follows: TGTGCCAGCAGCTTAGACGGGGGGCGTTTGTTCTTC.

The CDR3 DNA is TGTGCCAGCAGCCAAGTCGGGGGGAGCTCCTACGAGCAGTACTTC. Translating it yields CASSQVGGSSYEQYF. J is TRBJ2-7 and V is TRBV3-1, with 7 bases fitting TRBD2. V lost 1 base to trimming and J lost 0 bases; unmatched junction nucleotides: 3. This CDR3 contains 15 residues. Germline CDR1 and CDR2: LGHDT and YNNKEL (reference sequence).

The V and J genes are TRBV20-1 and TRBJ1-2; weak D call: TRBD1 (6 bases). This CDR3 region has 13 residues. V was cut by 2 bases and J by 2 bases, with 9 bases left in between. From germline, CDR1 is DFQATT and CDR2 SNEGSKA (reference sequence). The CDR3 spells CSARSGQNYGYTF. In DNA, the CDR3 is TGCAGTGCTAGAAGTGGACAGAACTATGGCTACACCTTC.

This chain joins TRBV5-1 and TRBJ1-2; D might be TRBD1 (5 bases). Germline lookup yields CDR1 SGHRS and CDR2 YFSETQ. This CDR3 has 15 amino acids. V was cut by 6 bases and J by 0 bases, with 15 bases left in between. CDR3 residues: CASNPNGGTNYGYTF. CDR3 DNA: TGCGCCAGCAACCCAAATGGGGGAACTAACTATGGCTACACCTTC.

The sample holds many counts of this clonotype. The chain is built from TRBV5-1 and TRBJ2-7; 8 bases agree with TRBD1. This CDR3 contains 14 residues. The V segment lost 7 bases and the J segment 2 bases; nucleotides outside the gene matches: 8. Germline CDR1 SGHRS, CDR2 YFSETQ. The CDR3, as DNA: TGCGCCAGCCGTGACAGGGGAGGCCCCTACGAGCAGTACTTC. This encodes CASRDRGGPYEQYF.

The rearrangement joins TRBV5-8 to TRBJ1-5; tentative D call: TRBD1 (5 bases). The CDR3 spans 15 residues. V lost 0 bases and J 0 bases, leaving 7 bases between the germline ends. CDR1 is SGHTS and CDR2 is YDEGEE in the germline V gene. CDR3 loop: CASSLEGVSNQPQHF. CDR3 bases: TGTGCCAGCAGCTTGGAAGGGGTTAGCAATCAGCCCCAGCATTTT.

The chain has TRBV2 and TRBJ1-1; D call uncertain. This CDR3 has 14 residues. Germline-derived CDR1 and CDR2 are SNHLY and FYNNEI. Trimming left V 6 bases short and J 3 bases short, with 14 bases between. The CDR3 coding sequence is TGTGCCAGCAGGACCGGAGGTGGGGACACTGAAGCTTTCTTT. Protein sequence: CASRTGGGDTEAFF. Variable domain in full (rest from reference TRBV2 and TRBJ1-1): EPEVTQTPSHQVTQMGQEVILRCVPISNHLYFYWYRQILGQKVEFLVSFYNNEISEKSEIFDDQFSVERPDGSNFTLKIRSTKLEDSAMYFCASRTGGGDTEAFFGQGTRLTVV.

The sample holds many counts of this clonotype. The chain couples TRBV7-9 to TRBJ2-3; no clear D. The CDR3 is 14 amino acids. Germline CDR1 reads SEHNR; CDR2 reads FQNEAQ (reference sequence). The ends were cut back, 1 base at V and 0 bases at J, with 5 bases in the middle. The CDR3 DNA reads TGTGCCAGCAGCTTAGGGATTAGCACAGATACGCAGTATTTT. Translating it yields CASSLGISTDTQYF.

About this clonotype: A junction end diverges from the germline sequence, so it may reflect a read error. This chain uses TRBV7-7 with TRBJ2-5; the D gene is possibly TRBD2 (5 bases). The CDR3 sequence is 13 residues long. Germline V gene sequence: CDR1 SSHAT, CDR2 FNYEAQ (reference sequence). The CDR3 nucleotides read TGTGCTAGCAGCTTAGATGCCCGGGGGACCCAGTACTTC. Translating gives CASSLDARGTQYF. Full variable domain (remainder filled in from reference TRBV7-7 and TRBJ2-5): GAGVSQSPRYKVTKRGQDVTLRCDPISSHATLYWYQQALGQGPEFLTYFNYEAQPDKSGLPSDRFSAERPEGSISTLTIQRTEQRDSAMYRCASSLDARGTQYFGPGTRLLVL.